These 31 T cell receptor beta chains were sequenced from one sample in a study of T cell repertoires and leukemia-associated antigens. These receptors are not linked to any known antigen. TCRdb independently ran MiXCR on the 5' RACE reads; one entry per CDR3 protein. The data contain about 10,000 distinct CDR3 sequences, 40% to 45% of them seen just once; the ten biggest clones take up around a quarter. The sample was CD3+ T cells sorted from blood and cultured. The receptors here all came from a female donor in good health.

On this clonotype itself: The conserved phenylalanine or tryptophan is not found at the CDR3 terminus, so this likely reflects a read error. In DNA, the CDR3 is TGCGCCAGCATGGTGGGAGTCCCCCCACAACCCGGGGAGCTGTTTTTA. Its translation: CASMVGVPPQPGELFL. The V and J genes are TRBV10-1 and TRBJ2-2; perhaps TRBD2 as D (5 bases). Per the germline V gene, CDR1 is WNHNN and CDR2 is SYGVQD (reference sequence). The V and J ends lost 7 bases and 6 bases respectively, with 21 bases between them. The CDR3 consists of 16 residues.

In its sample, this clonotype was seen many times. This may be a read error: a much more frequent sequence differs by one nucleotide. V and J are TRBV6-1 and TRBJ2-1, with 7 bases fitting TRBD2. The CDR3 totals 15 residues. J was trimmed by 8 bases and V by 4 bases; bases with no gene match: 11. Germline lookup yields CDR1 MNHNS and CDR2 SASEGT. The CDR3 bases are TGTGCCAGCAGTGGAGAGGTGGGAGGGAGATATGAGCAGTTCTTC. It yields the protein CASSGEVGGRYEQFF.

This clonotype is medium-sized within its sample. The CDR3 loop reads CASSQSPGDSYEQYF. The CDR3 region has the DNA TGTGCCAGCAGTCAATCTCCGGGGGATTCCTACGAGCAGTACTTC. V gene TRBV12-3 or TRBV12-4 combines with J gene TRBJ2-7; possibly TRBD2 for D (6 bases). This CDR3 is built from 15 residues. Trimming pared 5 bases from V and 1 base from J, leaving 15 bases between.

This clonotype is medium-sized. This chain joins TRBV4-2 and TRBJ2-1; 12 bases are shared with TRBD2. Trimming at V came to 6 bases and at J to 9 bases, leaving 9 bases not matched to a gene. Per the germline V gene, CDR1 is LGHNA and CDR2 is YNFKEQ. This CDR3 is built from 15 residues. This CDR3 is CASSRRLAGEGEQFF. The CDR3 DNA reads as TGTGCCAGCAGTCGAAGACTAGCGGGAGAGGGTGAGCAGTTCTTC.

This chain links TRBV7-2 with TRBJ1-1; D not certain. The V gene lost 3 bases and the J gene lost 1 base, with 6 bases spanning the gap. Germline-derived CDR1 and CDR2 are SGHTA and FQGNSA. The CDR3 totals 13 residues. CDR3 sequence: CASSLGRNTEAFF. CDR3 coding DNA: TGTGCCAGCAGCTTGGGAAGGAACACTGAAGCTTTCTTT.

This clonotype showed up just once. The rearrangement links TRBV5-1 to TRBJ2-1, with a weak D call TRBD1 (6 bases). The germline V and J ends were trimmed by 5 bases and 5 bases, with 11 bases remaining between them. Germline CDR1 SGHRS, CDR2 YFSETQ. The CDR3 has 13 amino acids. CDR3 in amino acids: CASSSTGNNEQFF. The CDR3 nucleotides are TGCGCCAGCAGTTCAACAGGGAACAATGAGCAGTTCTTC.

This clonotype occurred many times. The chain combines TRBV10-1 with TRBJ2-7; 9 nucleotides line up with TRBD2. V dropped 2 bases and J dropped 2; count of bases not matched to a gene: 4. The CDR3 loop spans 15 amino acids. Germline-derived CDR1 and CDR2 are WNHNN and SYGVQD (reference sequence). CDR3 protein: CASSEKIAGAYEQYF. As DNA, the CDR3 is TGCGCCAGCAGTGAGAAGATAGCGGGGGCCTACGAGCAGTACTTC.

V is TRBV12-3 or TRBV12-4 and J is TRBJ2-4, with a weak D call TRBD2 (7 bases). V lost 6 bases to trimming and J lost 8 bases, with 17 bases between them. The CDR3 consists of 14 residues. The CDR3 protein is CASSSEGGEHIQYF. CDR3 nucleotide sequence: TGTGCCAGCAGCTCGGAGGGGGGGGAACACATTCAGTACTTC.

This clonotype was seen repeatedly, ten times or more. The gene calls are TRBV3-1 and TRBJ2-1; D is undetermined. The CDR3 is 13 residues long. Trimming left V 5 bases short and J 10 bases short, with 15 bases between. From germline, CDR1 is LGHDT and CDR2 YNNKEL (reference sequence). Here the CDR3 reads CASSLDQAAEQFF. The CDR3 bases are TGTGCCAGCAGCTTAGACCAGGCAGCAGAGCAGTTCTTC.

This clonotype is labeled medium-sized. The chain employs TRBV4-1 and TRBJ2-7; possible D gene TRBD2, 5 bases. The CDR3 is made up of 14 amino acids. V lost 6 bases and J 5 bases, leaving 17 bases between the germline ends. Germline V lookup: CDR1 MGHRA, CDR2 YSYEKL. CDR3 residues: CASSPDWERNEQYF. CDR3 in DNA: TGCGCCAGCAGTCCTGACTGGGAGAGGAACGAGCAGTACTTC.

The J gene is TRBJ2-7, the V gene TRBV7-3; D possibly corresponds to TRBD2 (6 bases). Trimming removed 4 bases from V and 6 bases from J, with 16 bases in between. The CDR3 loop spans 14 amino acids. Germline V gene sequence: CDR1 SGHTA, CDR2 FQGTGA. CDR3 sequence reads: CASSSELANSEQYF. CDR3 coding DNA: TGTGCCAGCAGCTCAGAACTAGCAAATTCCGAGCAGTACTTC.

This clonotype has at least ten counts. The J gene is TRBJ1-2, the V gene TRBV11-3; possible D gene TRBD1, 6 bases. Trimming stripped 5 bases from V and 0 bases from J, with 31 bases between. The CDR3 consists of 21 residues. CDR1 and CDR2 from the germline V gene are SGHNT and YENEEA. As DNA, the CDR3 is TGTGCCAGCAGCCTACAAAGGGTATTCAGCGGACAGAAGTTAGCTAACTATGGCTACACCTTC. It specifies CASSLQRVFSGQKLANYGYTF.

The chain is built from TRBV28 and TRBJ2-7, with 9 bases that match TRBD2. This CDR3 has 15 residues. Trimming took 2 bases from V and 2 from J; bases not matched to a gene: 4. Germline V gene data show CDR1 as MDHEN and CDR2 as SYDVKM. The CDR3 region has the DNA TGTGCCAGCAGTTTAGTAGCGGGAGTTGCCTACGAGCAGTACTTC. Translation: CASSLVAGVAYEQYF.

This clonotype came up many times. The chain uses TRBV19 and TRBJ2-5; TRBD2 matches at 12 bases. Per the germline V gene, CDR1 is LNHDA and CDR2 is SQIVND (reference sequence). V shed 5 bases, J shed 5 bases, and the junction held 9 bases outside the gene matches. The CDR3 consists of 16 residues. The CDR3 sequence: CASSARLAGVRETQYF. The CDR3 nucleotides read TGTGCCAGTAGTGCAAGACTAGCGGGAGTTCGGGAGACCCAGTACTTC.

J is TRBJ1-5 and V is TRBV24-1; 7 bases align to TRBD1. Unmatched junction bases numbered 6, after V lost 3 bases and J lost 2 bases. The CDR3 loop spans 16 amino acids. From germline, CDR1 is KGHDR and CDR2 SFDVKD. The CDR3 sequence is CATSDGKGAGNQPQHF. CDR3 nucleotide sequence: TGTGCCACCAGTGATGGGAAGGGGGCTGGCAATCAGCCCCAGCATTTT.

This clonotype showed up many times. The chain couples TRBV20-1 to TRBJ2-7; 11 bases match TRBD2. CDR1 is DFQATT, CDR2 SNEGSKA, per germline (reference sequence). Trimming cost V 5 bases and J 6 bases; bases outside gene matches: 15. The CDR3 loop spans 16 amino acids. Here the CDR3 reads CSAPGTSGRKLVEQYF. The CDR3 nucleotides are TGCAGTGCTCCGGGGACTAGCGGTCGGAAACTTGTCGAGCAGTACTTC.

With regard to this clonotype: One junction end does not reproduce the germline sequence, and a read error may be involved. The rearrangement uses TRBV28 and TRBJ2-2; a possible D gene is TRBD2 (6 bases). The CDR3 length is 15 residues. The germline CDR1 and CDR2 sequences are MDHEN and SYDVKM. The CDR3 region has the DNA TGTGCCAGCAGTTTAACACCGGCGAGCACCGGGGGGCTGTTTTTT. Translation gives CASSLTPASTGGLFF.

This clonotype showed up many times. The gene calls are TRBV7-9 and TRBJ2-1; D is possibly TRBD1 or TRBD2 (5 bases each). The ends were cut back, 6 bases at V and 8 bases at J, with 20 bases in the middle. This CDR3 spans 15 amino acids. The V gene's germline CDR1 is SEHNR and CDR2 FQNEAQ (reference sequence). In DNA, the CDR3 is TGTGCCAGCAGAGGATCACGGGACCCCACCGATGAGCAGTTCTTC. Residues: CASRGSRDPTDEQFF.

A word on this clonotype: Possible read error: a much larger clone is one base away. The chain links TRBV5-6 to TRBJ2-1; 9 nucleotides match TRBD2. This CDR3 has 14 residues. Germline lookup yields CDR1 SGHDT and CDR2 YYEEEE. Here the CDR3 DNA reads TGTGCCAGCAGCTTGAGCGGGAGGTACAATGGGCAGTTCTTC. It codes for CASSLSGRYNGQFF.

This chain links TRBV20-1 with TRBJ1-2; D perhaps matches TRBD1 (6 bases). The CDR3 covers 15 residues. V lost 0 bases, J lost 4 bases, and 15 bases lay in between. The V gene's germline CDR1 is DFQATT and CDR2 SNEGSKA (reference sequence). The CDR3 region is CSARDLTGTSYGYTF. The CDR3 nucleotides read TGCAGTGCTAGAGACCTAACCGGGACATCCTATGGCTACACCTTC.

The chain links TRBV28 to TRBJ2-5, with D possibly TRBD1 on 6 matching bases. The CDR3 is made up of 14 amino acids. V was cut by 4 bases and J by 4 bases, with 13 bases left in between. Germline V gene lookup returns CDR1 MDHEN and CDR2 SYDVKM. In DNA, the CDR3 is TGTGCCAGCAGTTCTCCGGGACACTCAGAGACCCAGTACTTC. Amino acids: CASSSPGHSETQYF.

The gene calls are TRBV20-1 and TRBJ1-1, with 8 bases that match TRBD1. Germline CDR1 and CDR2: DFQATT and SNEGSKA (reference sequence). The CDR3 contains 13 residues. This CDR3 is CSPWGQVNTEAFF. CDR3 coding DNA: TGCAGCCCCTGGGGACAGGTGAACACTGAAGCTTTCTTT.

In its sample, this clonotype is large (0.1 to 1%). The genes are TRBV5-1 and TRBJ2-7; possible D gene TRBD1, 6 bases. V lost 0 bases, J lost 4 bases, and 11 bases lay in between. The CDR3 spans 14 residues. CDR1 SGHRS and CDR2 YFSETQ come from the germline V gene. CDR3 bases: TGCGCCAGCAGCTTGGTTGGGGGCAAGTACGAGCAGTACTTC. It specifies CASSLVGGKYEQYF.

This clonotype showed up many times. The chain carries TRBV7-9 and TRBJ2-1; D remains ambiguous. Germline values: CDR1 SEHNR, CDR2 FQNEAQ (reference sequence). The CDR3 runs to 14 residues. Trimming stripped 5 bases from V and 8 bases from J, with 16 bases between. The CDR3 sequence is CASSHQTGRDEQFF. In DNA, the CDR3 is TGTGCCAGCAGCCATCAAACCGGACGGGATGAGCAGTTCTTC.

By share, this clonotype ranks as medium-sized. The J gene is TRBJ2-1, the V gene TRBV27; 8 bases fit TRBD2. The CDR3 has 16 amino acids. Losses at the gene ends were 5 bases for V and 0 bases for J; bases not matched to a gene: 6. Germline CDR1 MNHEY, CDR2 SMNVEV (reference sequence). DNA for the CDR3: TGTGCCAGCAGTCAGGACGGGGGGGTCTCCTACAATGAGCAGTTCTTC. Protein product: CASSQDGGVSYNEQFF.

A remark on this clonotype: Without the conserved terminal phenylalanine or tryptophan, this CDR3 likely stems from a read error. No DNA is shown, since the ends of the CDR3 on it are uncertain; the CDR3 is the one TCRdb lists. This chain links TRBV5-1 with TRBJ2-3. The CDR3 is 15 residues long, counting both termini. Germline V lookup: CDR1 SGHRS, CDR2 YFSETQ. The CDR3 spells CASSILRSGTDTQYL.

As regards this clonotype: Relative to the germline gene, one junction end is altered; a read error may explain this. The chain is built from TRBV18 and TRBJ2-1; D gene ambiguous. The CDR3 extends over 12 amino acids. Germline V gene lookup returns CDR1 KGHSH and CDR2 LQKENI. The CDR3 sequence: CGSSLTINERFF. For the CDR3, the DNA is TGTGGCAGCTCACTTACCATCAATGAGCGGTTCTTC.

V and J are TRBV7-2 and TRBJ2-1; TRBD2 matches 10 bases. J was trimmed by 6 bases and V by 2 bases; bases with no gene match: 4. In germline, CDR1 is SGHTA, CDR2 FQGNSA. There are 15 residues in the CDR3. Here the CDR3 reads CASSLLAGVSNEQFF. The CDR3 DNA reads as TGTGCCAGCAGCTTACTAGCGGGAGTTAGCAATGAGCAGTTCTTC.

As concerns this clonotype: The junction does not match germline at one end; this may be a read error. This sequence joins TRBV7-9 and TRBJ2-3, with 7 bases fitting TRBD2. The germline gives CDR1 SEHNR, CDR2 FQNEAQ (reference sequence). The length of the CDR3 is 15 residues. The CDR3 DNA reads TGTGCCAGCGGCTTTATTTCGGGAGGTGGAGATACGCAGTATTTT. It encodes CASGFISGGGDTQYF.

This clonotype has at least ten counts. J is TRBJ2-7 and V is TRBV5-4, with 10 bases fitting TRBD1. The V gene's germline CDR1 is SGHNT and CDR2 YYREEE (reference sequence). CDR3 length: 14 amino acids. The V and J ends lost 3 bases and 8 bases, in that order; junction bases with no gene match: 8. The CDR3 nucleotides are TGTGCCAGCAGCTCCCGGGACAGGGGTTATCAGCAGTACTTC. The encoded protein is CASSSRDRGYQQYF.

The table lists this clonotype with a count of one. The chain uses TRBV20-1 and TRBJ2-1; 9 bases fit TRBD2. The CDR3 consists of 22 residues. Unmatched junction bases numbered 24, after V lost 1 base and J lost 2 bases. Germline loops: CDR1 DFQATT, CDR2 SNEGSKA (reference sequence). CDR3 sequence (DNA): TGCAGTGCTAGAGTGGGACCATTAGGACCAGCGGGAGGAACCTACGCCTACAATGAGCAGTTCTTC. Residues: CSARVGPLGPAGGTYAYNEQFF.